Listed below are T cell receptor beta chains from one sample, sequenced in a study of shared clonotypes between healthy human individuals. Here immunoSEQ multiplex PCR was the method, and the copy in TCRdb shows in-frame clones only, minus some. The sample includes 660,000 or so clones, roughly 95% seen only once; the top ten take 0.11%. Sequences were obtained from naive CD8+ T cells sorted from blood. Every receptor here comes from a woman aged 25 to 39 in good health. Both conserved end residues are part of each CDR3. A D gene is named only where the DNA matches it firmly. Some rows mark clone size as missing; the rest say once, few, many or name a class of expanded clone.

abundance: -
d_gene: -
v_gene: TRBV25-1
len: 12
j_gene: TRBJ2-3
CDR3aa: CASITGTDTQYF
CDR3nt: TGTGCCAGCATAACAGGCACAGATACGCAGTATTTT

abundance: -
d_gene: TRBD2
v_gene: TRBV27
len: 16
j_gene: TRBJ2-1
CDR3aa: CASSLSAGAYNNEQFF
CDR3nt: TGTGCCAGCAGTTTATCGGCGGGAGCGTATAACAATGAGCAGTTCTTC

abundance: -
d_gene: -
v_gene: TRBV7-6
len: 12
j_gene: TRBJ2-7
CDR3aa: CASSPLGSEQYF
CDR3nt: TGTGCCAGCAGCCCCCTCGGTTCCGAGCAGTACTTC

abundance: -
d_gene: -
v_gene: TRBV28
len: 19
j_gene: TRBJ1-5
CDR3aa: CASSFGGRIYGSSNQPQHF
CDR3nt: TGTGCCAGCAGTTTCGGGGGACGTATCTACGGCTCTAGCAATCAGCCCCAGCATTTT

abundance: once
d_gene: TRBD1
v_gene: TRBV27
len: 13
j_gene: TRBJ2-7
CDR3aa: CTSSPGTGGEQYF
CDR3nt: TGTACCAGCAGTCCCGGGACAGGGGGCGAGCAGTACTTC

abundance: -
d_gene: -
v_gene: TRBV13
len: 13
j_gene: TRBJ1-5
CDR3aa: CASSPGKVQPQHF
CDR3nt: TGTGCCAGCAGCCCTGGAAAGGTCCAGCCCCAGCATTTT

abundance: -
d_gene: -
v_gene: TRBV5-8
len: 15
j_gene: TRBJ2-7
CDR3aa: CASSLDGQSSYEQYF
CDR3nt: TGTGCCAGCAGCCTGGACGGACAGAGCTCCTACGAGCAGTACTTC

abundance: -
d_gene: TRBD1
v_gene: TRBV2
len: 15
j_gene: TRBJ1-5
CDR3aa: CASSEDRGQNQPQHF
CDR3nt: TGTGCCAGCAGTGAAGACAGGGGGCAGAATCAGCCCCAGCATTTT

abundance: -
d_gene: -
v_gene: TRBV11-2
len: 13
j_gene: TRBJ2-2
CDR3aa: CASSPDNTGELFF
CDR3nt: TGTGCCAGCAGCCCAGATAACACCGGGGAGCTGTTTTTT

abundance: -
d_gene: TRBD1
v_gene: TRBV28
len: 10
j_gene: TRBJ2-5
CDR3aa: CASSTGAQYF
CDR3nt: TGTGCCAGCAGTACAGGGGCCCAGTACTTC

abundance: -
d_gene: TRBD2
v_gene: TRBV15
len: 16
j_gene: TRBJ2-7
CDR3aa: CATSSPYGLAADEQYF
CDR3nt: TGTGCCACCAGCAGCCCCTACGGACTAGCGGCCGACGAGCAGTACTTC

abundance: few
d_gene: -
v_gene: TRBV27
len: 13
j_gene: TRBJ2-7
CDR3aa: CASRYGTSYEQYF
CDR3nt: TGTGCCAGCAGATACGGAACCTCCTACGAGCAGTACTTC

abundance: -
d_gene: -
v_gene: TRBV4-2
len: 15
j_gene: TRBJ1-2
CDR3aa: CASSQESTANYGYTF
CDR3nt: TGTGCCAGCAGCCAAGAGAGCACAGCTAACTATGGCTACACCTTC

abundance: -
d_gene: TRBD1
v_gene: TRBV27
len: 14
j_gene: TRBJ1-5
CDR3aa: CASSSGGSHQPQHF
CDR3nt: TGTGCCAGCAGTTCAGGGGGGTCTCATCAGCCCCAGCATTTT

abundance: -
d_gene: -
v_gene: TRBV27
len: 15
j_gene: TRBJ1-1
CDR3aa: CASSTVGESYTEAFF
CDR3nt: TGTGCCAGCAGTACCGTGGGGGAGTCCTACACTGAAGCTTTCTTT

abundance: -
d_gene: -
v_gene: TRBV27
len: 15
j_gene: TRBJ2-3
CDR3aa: CASSLGFPSTDTQYF
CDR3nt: TGTGCCAGCAGTTTAGGCTTCCCTAGCACAGATACGCAGTATTTT

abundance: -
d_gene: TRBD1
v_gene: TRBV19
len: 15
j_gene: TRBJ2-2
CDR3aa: CASSEDRGVTGELFF
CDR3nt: TGTGCCAGTAGTGAGGACAGGGGTGTCACCGGGGAGCTGTTTTTT

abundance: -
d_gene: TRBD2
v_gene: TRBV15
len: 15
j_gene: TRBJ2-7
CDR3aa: CATSERTSGSFEQYF
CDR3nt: TGTGCCACCAGCGAGCGGACTAGCGGGAGTTTCGAGCAGTACTTC

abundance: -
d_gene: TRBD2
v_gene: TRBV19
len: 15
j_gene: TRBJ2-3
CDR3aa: CASSIGGGSADTQYF
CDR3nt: TGTGCCAGTAGTATCGGTGGCGGGAGTGCAGATACGCAGTATTTT

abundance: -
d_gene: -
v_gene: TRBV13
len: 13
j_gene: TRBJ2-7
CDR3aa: CASSLRGHYEQYF
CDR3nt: TGTGCCAGCAGCTTGAGGGGTCACTACGAGCAGTACTTC

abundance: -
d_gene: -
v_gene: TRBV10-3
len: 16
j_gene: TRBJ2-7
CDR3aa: CAITRRYPPLIYEQYF
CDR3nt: TGTGCCATCACCCGACGCTACCCCCCTCTCATCTACGAGCAGTACTTC

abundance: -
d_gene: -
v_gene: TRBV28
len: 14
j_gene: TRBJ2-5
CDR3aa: CASSLLGGLGTQYF
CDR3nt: TGTGCCAGCAGTTTATTGGGCGGGCTAGGGACCCAGTACTTC

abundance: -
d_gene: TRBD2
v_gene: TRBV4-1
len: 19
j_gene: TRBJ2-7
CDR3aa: CASSQVRKYSGSISYEQYF
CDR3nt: TGCGCCAGCAGCCAAGTCCGTAAATACAGCGGGAGCATATCCTACGAGCAGTACTTC

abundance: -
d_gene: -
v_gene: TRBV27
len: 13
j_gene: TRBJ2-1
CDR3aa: CASSPSFGEEQFF
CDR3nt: TGTGCCAGCAGCCCCTCCTTCGGGGAGGAGCAGTTCTTC

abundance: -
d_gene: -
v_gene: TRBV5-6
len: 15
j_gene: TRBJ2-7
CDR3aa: CASSLGPGLTYEQYF
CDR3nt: TGTGCCAGCAGCCTCGGCCCGGGTCTGACCTACGAGCAGTACTTC

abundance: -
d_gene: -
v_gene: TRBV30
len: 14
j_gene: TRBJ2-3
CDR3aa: CAWSPGSGTDTQYF
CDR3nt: TGTGCCTGGAGCCCCGGGTCCGGCACAGATACGCAGTATTTT

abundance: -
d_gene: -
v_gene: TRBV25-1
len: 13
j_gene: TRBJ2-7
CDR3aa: CASSPTGSYEQYF
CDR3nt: TGTGCCAGCAGCCCGACAGGCTCCTACGAGCAGTACTTC

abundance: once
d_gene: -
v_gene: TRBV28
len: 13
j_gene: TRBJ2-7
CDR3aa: CASRPQGTYEQYF
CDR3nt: TGTGCCAGCAGACCACAGGGTACCTACGAGCAGTACTTC

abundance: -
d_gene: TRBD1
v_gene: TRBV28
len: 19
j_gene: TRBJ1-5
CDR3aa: CASSPPFGTGGDSNQPQHF
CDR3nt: TGTGCCAGCAGCCCTCCGTTTGGGACAGGGGGTGATAGCAATCAGCCCCAGCATTTT

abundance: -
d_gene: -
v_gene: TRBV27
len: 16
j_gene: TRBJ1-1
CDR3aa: CASSLSRGTMNTEAFF
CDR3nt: TGTGCCAGCAGTTTAAGCCGTGGGACGATGAACACTGAAGCTTTCTTT

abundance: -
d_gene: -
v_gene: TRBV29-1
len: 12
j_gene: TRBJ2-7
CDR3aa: CSVVAATYEQYF
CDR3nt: TGCAGCGTTGTTGCGGCAACCTACGAGCAGTACTTC